These 12 T cell receptor beta chains share one sample of origin, sequenced in a study of CD8+ T cells in alopecia areata. The authors extracted RNA and reverse transcribed it into cDNA as the sequencing template. The assay was immunoSEQ multiplex PCR, and TCRdb's table has in-frame clones only and misses some. The sample consists of 110,000 or so clones, 45% to 70% of them appearing once. Material: CD8+ T cells sorted from blood. The receptors come from a human donor in good health.

This chain joins TRBV13 and TRBJ2-7; D gene uncertain. Trimming left V 5 bases short and J 5 bases short, with 10 bases between. Germline lookup yields CDR1 PRHDT and CDR2 FYEKMQ (reference sequence). The CDR3 is made up of 12 amino acids. CDR3 sequence: CASSQGPDEQYF. In DNA form, the CDR3 reads TGTGCCAGCAGCCAAGGCCCGGACGAGCAGTACTTC.

This clone is termed large. The chain's CDR3 is CASSGPGDYNEQFF. CDR3 bases: TGTGCCAGTAGTGGGCCAGGAGACTACAATGAGCAGTTCTTC. V and J are TRBV19 and TRBJ2-1; D unclear. This CDR3 region has 14 residues. Between the trimmed V and J ends, which lost 5 bases and 3 bases, there was a span of 11 bases. The germline gives CDR1 LNHDA, CDR2 SQIVND (reference sequence).

The gene calls are TRBV5-6 and TRBJ2-2, with D hard to call. Looked up from germline, CDR1 is SGHDT and CDR2 is YYEEEE. The CDR3 sequence is 14 residues long. Trimming pared 4 bases from V and 6 bases from J, leaving 13 bases between. The CDR3 nucleotides are TGTGCCAGCAGCCTCCGAAACATTGCCGGGGAGCTGTTTTTT. It codes for CASSLRNIAGELFF.

The chain employs TRBV28 and TRBJ1-5; no firm D call. The CDR3 covers 16 residues. From germline, CDR1 is MDHEN and CDR2 SYDVKM. Deletions cut 6 bases from V and 5 bases from J, with 20 bases between. CDR3 DNA sequence: TGTGCCAGCAGAGACCTCGCGCTGACAATTCATCAGCCCCAGCATTTT. This gives the protein CASRDLALTIHQPQHF.

This clone was found a few times. The chain is built from TRBV6-5 and TRBJ2-5; D unresolved. With 6 bases removed from V and 0 bases from J, the gap between germline ends came to 11 bases. The CDR3 has 14 amino acids. From germline, CDR1 is MNHEY and CDR2 SVGAGI. The CDR3 nucleotides read TGTGCCAGCAGGAACGCTAGGTACCAAGAGACCCAGTACTTC. It encodes CASRNARYQETQYF.

This chain links TRBV2 with TRBJ1-6; D gene ambiguous. V was trimmed by 1 base and J by 7 bases, leaving 5 bases between them. Germline CDR1 and CDR2: SNHLY and FYNNEI. CDR3 size: 13 residues. The CDR3: CASSEVRNSPLHF. In nucleotides, the CDR3 is TGTGCCAGCAGTGAAGTCCGGAATTCACCCCTCCACTTT.

The chain employs TRBV7-6 and TRBJ1-5, with 8 bases that match TRBD1. Germline loops: CDR1 SGHVS, CDR2 FNYEAQ. V lost 0 bases to trimming and J lost 1 base; unmatched junction nucleotides: 5. This CDR3 is 17 amino acids long. The CDR3 loop reads CASSLAARTGSNQPQHF. The CDR3 region has the DNA TGTGCCAGCAGCTTAGCGGCCCGGACAGGGAGCAATCAGCCCCAGCATTTT.

A few counts support this clone. The chain couples TRBV10-3 to TRBJ1-3; D call uncertain. The CDR3 contains 14 residues. The V end lost 7 bases, the J end lost 4 bases, and 14 bases lay between the germline ends. Germline values: CDR1 ENHRY, CDR2 SYGVKD. CDR3 protein: CAITDLNQGNTIYF. DNA for the CDR3: TGTGCCATCACCGACCTTAACCAGGGAAACACCATATATTTT.

The chain is built from TRBV23-1 and TRBJ1-1, with 8 bases matching TRBD1. TRBV23-1 is an ORF for which the function is uncertain. J lost 0 bases, V lost 3 bases, and 6 bases had no gene match. The CDR3 runs 16 residues. The CDR3: CASSHRRDRMNTEAFF. Written as DNA, the CDR3 is TGCGCCAGCAGTCATCGCCGGGACAGGATGAACACTGAAGCTTTCTTT.

The chain links TRBV5-6 to TRBJ2-2, with D perhaps TRBD1 (6 bases). V was shortened by 0 bases and J by 6 bases, with 15 bases between the two germline ends. CDR1 and CDR2 (germline): SGHDT, YYEEEE. This CDR3 is 16 amino acids long. The CDR3 loop reads CASSLDQGIRAGELFF. The CDR3 DNA is TGTGCCAGCAGCTTGGACCAGGGGATACGCGCCGGGGAGCTGTTTTTT. Filled out from reference TRBV5-6 and TRBJ2-2, the complete variable domain reads DAGVTQSPTHLIKTRGQQVTLRCSPKSGHDTVSWYQQALGQGPQFIFQYYEEEERQRGNFPDRFSGHQFPNYSSELNVNALLLGDSALYLCASSLDQGIRAGELFFGEGSRLTVL.

This clone has a handful of counts. The chain combines TRBV7-8 with TRBJ2-3, with 8 bases that match TRBD1. The CDR3 spans 16 residues. J lost 6 bases, V lost 5 bases, and 13 bases had no gene match. CDR1 SGHVS and CDR2 FQNEAQ come from the germline V gene. The CDR3 spells CASSRRTGFIFDTQYF. Here the CDR3 DNA reads TGTGCCAGCAGCCGAAGGACAGGGTTTATTTTCGATACGCAGTATTTT.

V and J are TRBV4-1 and TRBJ1-6; tentatively, D is TRBD1 (5 bases). The CDR3 loop spans 14 amino acids. Germline CDR1 and CDR2: MGHRA and YSYEKL. The V gene lost 1 base and the J gene lost 13 bases, with 14 bases spanning the gap. The CDR3 bases are TGCGCCAGCAGCCAAGGGGACGGTATAGGGCCCCTCCACTTT. Translation: CASSQGDGIGPLHF.